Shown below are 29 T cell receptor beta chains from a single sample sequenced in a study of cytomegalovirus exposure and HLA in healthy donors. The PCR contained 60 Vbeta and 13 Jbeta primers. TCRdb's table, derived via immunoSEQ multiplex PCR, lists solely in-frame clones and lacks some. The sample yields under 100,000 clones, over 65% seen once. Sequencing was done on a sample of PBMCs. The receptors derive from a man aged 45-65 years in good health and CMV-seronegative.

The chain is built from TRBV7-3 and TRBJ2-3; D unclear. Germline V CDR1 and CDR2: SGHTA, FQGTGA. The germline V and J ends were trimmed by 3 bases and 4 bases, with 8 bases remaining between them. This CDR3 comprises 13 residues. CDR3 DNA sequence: TGTGCCAGCAGCTTGGGCCGGTCAGATACGCAGTATTTT. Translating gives CASSLGRSDTQYF.

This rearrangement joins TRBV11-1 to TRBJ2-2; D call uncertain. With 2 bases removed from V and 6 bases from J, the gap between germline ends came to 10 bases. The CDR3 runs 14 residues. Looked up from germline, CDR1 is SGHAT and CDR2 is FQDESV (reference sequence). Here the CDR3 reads CASSLRFSAGELFF. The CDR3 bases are TGTGCCAGCAGCTTACGCTTTTCGGCCGGGGAGCTGTTTTTT.

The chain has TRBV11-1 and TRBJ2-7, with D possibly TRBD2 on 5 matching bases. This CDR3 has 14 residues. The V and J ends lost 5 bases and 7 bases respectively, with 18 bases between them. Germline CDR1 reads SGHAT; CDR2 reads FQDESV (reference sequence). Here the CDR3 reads CASSPLTGSGEQYF. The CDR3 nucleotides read TGTGCCAGCAGCCCTCTGACGGGGTCGGGTGAGCAGTACTTC.

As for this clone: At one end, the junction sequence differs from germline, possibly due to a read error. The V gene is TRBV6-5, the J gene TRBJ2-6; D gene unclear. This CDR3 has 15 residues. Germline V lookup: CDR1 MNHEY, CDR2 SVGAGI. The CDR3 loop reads CASRGLNSRANVLTF. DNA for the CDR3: TGTGCCAGCCGAGGATTGAACTCTAGGGCCAACGTCCTGACTTTC.

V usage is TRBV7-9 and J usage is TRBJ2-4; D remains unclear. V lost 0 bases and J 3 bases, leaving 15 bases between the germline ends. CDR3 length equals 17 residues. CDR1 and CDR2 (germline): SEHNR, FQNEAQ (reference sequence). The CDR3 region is CASSLAQPSPGKNIQYF. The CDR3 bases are TGTGCCAGCAGCTTAGCCCAGCCCTCACCAGGCAAAAACATTCAGTACTTC.

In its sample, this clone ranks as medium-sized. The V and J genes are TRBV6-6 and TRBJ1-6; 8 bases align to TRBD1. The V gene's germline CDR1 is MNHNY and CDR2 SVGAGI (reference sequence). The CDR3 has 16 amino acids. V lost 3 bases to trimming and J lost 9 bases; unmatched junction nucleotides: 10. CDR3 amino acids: CASSYVQGAHASPLHF. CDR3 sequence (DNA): TGTGCCAGCAGTTATGTTCAGGGGGCGCATGCTTCACCCCTCCACTTT.

CDR3 amino acids: CASSLEWVTGINTEAFF. CDR3 in DNA: TGTGCCAGCAGCTTAGAATGGGTCACAGGTATAAACACTGAAGCTTTCTTT. The J gene is TRBJ1-1, the V gene TRBV11-2, with a tentative D call TRBD1 (5 bases). The CDR3 runs 17 residues. Per the germline V gene, CDR1 is SGHAT and CDR2 is FQNNGV. The germline V and J ends were trimmed by 0 bases and 2 bases, with 16 bases remaining between them.

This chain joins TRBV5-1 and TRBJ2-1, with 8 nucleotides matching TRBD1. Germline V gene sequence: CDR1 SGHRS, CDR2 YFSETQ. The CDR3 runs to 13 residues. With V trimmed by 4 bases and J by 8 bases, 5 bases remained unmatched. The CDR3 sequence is CASSQPTGDEQFF. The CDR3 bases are TGCGCCAGCAGCCAACCGACAGGGGATGAGCAGTTCTTC.

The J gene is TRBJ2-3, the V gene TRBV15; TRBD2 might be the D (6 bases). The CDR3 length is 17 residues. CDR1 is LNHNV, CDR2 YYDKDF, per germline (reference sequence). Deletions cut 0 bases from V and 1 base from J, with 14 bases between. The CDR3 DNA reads TGTGCCACCAGCAGAGATCAAACCGGGACTCGCACAGATACGCAGTATTTT. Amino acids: CATSRDQTGTRTDTQYF. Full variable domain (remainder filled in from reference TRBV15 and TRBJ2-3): DAMVIQNPRYQVTQFGKPVTLSCSQTLNHNVMYWYQQKSSQAPKLLFHYYDKDFNNEADTPDNFQSRRPNTSFCFLDIRSPGLGDTAMYLCATSRDQTGTRTDTQYFGPGTRLTVL.

The CDR3 is CASRSPGTGLANYGYTF. The CDR3 nucleotides read TGTGCCAGCAGGTCCCCCGGGACAGGGTTAGCTAACTATGGCTACACCTTC. This chain connects TRBV27 to TRBJ1-2, with 9 bases matching TRBD1. Germline V gives CDR1 MNHEY, CDR2 SMNVEV (reference sequence). This CDR3 spans 17 amino acids. The V and J ends lost 6 bases and 0 bases, in that order; junction bases with no gene match: 11.

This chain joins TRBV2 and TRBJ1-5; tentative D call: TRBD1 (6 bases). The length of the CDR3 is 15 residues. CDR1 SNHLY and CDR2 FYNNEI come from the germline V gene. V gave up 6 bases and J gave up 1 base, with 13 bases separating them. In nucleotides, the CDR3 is TGTGCCAGCAGGGCAGGACAGATAAGCAATCAGCCCCAGCATTTT. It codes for CASRAGQISNQPQHF.

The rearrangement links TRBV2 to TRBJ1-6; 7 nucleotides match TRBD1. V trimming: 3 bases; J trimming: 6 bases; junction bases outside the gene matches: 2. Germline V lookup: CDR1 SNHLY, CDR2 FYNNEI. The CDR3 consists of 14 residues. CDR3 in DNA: TGTGCCAGCAGTGAGGGGACAGCTAATTCACCCCTCCACTTT. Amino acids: CASSEGTANSPLHF.

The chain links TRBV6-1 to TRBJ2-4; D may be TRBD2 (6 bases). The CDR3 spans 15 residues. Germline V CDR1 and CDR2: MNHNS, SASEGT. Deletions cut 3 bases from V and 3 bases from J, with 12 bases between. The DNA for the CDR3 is TGTGCCAGCAGTGATAGCGGCCGTGGCAAAAACATTCAGTACTTC. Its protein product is CASSDSGRGKNIQYF.

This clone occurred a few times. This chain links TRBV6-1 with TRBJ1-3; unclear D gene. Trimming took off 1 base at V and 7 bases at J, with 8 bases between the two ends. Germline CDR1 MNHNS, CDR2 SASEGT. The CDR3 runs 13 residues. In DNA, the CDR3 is TGTGCCAGCAGTGAAGAACCAGTGAACACCATATATTTT. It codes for CASSEEPVNTIYF.

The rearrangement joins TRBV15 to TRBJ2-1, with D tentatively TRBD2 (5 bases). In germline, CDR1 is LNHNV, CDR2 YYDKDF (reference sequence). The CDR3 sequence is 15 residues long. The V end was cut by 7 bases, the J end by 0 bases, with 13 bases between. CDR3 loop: CATTSGTDSYNEQFF. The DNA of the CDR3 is TGTGCCACCACAAGCGGTACAGACTCCTACAATGAGCAGTTCTTC.

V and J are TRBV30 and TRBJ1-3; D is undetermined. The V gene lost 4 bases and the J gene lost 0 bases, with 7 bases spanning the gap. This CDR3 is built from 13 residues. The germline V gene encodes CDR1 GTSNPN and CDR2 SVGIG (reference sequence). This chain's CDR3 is CAWKHNSGNTIYF. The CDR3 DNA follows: TGTGCCTGGAAGCATAACTCTGGAAACACCATATATTTT.

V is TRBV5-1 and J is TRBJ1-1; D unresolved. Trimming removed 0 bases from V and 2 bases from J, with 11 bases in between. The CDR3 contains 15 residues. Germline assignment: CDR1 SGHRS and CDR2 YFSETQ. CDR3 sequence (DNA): TGCGCCAGCAGCTTGGAAGGACTTACCAACACTGAAGCTTTCTTT. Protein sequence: CASSLEGLTNTEAFF.

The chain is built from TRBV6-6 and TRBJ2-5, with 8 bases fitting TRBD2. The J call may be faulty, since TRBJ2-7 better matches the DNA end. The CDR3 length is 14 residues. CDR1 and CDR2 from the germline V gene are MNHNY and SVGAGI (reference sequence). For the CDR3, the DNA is TGTGCCAGCAGTTTCAGCGGGGGCGGGGACGAGCAGTACTTC. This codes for CASSFSGGGDEQYF.

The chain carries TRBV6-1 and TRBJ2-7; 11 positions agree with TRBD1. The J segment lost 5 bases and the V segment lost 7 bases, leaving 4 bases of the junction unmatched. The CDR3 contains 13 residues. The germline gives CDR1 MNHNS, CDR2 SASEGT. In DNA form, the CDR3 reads TGTGCCAGCATGGGACAGGGGGGCGACGAGCAGTACTTC. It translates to CASMGQGGDEQYF.

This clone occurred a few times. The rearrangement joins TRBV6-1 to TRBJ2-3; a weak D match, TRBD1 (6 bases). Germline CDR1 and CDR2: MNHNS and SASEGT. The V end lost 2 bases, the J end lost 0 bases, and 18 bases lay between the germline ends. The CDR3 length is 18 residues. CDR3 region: CASSEQGSSLSSTDTQYF. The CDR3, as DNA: TGTGCCAGCAGTGAACAGGGGTCCTCCCTATCTAGCACAGATACGCAGTATTTT.

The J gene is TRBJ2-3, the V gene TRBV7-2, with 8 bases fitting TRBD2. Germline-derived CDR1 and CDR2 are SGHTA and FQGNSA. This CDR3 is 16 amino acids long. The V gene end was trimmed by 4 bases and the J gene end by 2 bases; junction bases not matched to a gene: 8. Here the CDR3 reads CASSWGAGADTDTQYF. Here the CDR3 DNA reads TGTGCCAGCAGCTGGGGAGCGGGGGCGGACACAGATACGCAGTATTTT.

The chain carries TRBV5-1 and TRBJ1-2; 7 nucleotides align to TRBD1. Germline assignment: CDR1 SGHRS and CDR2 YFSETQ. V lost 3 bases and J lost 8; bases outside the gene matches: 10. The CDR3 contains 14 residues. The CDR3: CASSSPDRAEGYTF. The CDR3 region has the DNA TGCGCCAGCAGCTCTCCAGACAGGGCGGAAGGCTACACCTTC. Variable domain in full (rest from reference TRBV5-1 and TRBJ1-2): KAGVTQTPRYLIKTRGQQVTLSCSPISGHRSVSWYQQTPGQGLQFLFEYFSETQRNKGNFPGRFSGRQFSNSRSEMNVSTLELGDSALYLCASSSPDRAEGYTFGSGTRLTVV.

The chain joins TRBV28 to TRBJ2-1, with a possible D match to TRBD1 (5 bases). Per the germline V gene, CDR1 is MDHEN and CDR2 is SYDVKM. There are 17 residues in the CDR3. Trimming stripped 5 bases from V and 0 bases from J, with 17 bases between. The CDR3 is CASSIRGTLSSYNEQFF. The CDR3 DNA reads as TGTGCCAGCAGTATAAGGGGCACCCTAAGCTCCTACAATGAGCAGTTCTTC.

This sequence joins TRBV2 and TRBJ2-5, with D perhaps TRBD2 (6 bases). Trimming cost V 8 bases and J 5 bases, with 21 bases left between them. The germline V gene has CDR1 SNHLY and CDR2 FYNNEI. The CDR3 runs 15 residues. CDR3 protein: CASGEDLGPSETQYF. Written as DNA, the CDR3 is TGTGCCAGCGGGGAGGACCTGGGGCCTTCGGAGACCCAGTACTTC.

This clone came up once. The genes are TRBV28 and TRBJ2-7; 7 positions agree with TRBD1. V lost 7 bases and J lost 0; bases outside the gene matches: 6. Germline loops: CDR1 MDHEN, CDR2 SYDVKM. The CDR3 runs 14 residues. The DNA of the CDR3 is TGTGCCAGCACTTCCGGACAGGTCTCCTACGAGCAGTACTTC. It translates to CASTSGQVSYEQYF.

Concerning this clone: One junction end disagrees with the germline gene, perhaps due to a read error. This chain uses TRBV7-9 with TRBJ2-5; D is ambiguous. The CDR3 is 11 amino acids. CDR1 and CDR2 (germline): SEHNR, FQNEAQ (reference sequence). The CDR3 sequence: CSSSFSGTQYF. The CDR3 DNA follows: TGTTCCAGCAGCTTTTCCGGGACCCAGTACTTC.

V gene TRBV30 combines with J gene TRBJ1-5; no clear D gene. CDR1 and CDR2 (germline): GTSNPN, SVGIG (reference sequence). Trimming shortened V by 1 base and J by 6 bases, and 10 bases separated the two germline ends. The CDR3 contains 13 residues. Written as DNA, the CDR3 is TGTGCCTGGAGTGGTGGGCCAGGTCAGCCCCAGCATTTT. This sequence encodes CAWSGGPGQPQHF.

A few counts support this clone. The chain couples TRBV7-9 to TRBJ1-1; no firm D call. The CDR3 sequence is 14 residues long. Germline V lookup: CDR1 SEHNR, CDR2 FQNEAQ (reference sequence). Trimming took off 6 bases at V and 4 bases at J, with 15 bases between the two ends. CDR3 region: CASSLEGLGTEAFF. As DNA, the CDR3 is TGTGCCAGCAGTTTGGAGGGCTTGGGCACTGAAGCTTTCTTT.

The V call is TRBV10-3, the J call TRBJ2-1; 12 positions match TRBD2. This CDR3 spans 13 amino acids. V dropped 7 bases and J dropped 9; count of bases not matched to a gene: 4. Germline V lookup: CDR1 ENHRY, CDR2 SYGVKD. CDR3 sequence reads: CAITGLAGSEQFF. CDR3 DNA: TGTGCCATCACCGGACTAGCGGGGAGTGAGCAGTTCTTC.